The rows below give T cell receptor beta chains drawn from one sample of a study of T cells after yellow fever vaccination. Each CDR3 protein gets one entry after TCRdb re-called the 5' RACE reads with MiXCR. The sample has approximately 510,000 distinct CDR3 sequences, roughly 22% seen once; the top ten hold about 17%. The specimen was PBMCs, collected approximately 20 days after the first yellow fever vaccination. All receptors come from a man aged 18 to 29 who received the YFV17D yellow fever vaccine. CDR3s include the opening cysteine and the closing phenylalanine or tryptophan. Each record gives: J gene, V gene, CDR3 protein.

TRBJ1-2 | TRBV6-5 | CASSYSKRFYGYTF
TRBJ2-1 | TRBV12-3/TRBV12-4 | CASSSSRKSAGPYNEQFF
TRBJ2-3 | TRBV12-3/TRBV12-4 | CASSLYRRGQDTQYF
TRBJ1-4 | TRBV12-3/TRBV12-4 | CASSSVTGGPEKLFF
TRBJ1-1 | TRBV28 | CASTDGGMGTEAFF
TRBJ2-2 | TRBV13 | CASSSLSRRGGTGELFF
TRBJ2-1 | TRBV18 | CASSPVEYNEQFF
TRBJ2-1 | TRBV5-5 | CASSLEIYNEQFF
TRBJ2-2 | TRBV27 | CASRQGARTGELFF
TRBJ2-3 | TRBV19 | CASSITGSTDTQYF
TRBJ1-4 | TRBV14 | CASSQTGETAEKLFF
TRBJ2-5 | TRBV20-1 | CSAQSDRPDLFYSQETQYF
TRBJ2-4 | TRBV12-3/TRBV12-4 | CASSFGTGEIIQYF
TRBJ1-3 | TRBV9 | CASSRQRDSGNTIYF
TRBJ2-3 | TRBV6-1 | CASSSSGGAGTQYF
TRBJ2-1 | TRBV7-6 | CATGTEWDEQFF